This T cell receptor beta chain was sequenced in a study of blood T cell repertoires in COVID-19. At the level of the study: The United States, Italy and Spain supplied acute and convalescent COVID-19 samples. The cDNA or gDNA used as material had been derived from T cells, B-cell-depleted T cells, or PBMCs.

Per the original methods: Reference gene primers were amplified, and this amplification served to estimate nucleated cell counts. Sequencing used immunoSEQ multiplex PCR; TCRdb keeps in-frame clones, though not all of them. V and J calls and clone size come straight from that table; D and trimming were deduced from the DNA. Of 150,000 to 200,000 clones listed, 84% are singletons. The germline CDR1 and CDR2 sequences are MNHEY and SMNVEV (reference sequence). The V gene lost 6 bases and the J gene lost 1 base, with 13 bases spanning the gap. This CDR3 spans 15 amino acids. The gene calls are TRBV27 and TRBJ2-1; maybe TRBD2 (5 bases). The sequencing input was peripheral blood. The clonotype was recovered from a woman older than 75 with acute or convalescent COVID-19. The CDR3 nucleotides read TGTGCCAGCAGCCAATTGGGGAGTTCCTACAATGAGCAGTTCTTC. This gives the protein CASSQLGSSYNEQFF.